These T cell receptor beta chains were read from a single sample in a study of cytomegalovirus exposure and HLA in healthy donors. Clones were sequenced by immunoSEQ multiplex PCR, and TCRdb holds only the in-frame ones, with some missing. Here the sample spans over 200,000 clones, over 70% being singletons. Sequenced sample: PBMCs. The receptors come from a woman aged 60 to 75 in good health and CMV-seropositive. Both conserved end residues are part of each CDR3. The order of the fields is J gene, CDR3 length, V gene, CDR3 protein.

TRBJ1-2,14,TRBV13,CASSSIGQVRGYTF
TRBJ2-7,17,TRBV5-4,CASSLRFGPGLADEQYF
TRBJ1-6,17,TRBV10-2,CASSEGGGPLYNSPLHF
TRBJ1-1,13,TRBV30,CAWSATANTEAFF
TRBJ2-5,17,TRBV5-1,CASSRDGDSGAQETQYF
TRBJ2-5,16,TRBV15,CATSSWTSGAQETQYF
TRBJ1-1,14,TRBV7-3,CASSFQGGDTEAFF
TRBJ2-7,15,TRBV11-2,CASSDPGTGGYEQYF
TRBJ1-3,12,TRBV6-5,CASSSGGNTIYF
TRBJ1-1,15,TRBV5-4,CASSLGGQGGTEAFF
TRBJ2-1,13,TRBV29-1,CSVDPGLSNEQFF
TRBJ1-2,15,TRBV19,CASSAPGAYNYGYTF
TRBJ1-4,13,TRBV10-3,CAISGRGEEKLFF
TRBJ2-7,15,TRBV18,CASSLGGGFGYEQYF
TRBJ2-2,18,TRBV25-1,CASSGLAGGPFNAGELFF
TRBJ2-5,15,TRBV5-4,CASSALTSFQETQYF
TRBJ1-1,14,TRBV6-1,CASRAEQGNTEAFF
TRBJ2-7,14,TRBV5-1,CASSLVGGAYEQYF
TRBJ2-7,13,TRBV28,CASSLGLRGEQYF
TRBJ2-5,14,TRBV28,CASRKGLAEETQYF
TRBJ2-3,14,TRBV7-2,CASSLGSGGDTQYF
TRBJ2-3,13,TRBV5-4,CASSRARTDTQYF
TRBJ2-6,16,TRBV6-6,CATVDRARAGANVLTF
TRBJ2-3,18,TRBV6-1,CASSEIRASVPGTDTQYF
.,15,TRBV30,CAWSPSLGAFYEQYF
TRBJ2-7,14,TRBV19,CASSPRGYSYEQYF
TRBJ1-6,16,TRBV7-3,CASSRTGGVYNSPLHF
TRBJ2-5,12,TRBV2,CASSAGGETQYF
TRBJ2-2,15,TRBV4-2,CASSLAGSFTGELFF
TRBJ1-1,12,TRBV6-6,CASSSEDTEAFF
TRBJ1-1,16,TRBV23-1,CASIDLRDRVSTEAFF
TRBJ2-3,15,TRBV6-1,CASSERNRGPDTQYF
TRBJ1-3,15,TRBV5-1,CASSTGESSGNTIYF
TRBJ1-2,13,TRBV6-5,CASRQRTRRGYTF
TRBJ2-3,16,TRBV2,CASSWASLGHENTQYF
TRBJ1-1,14,TRBV6-6,CASSRTGGDAEAFF
TRBJ1-4,14,TRBV5-1,CASSLGGANEKLFF
TRBJ1-1,14,TRBV30,CAWRGLWGVTEAFF
TRBJ2-2,17,TRBV2,CASSETSWGGGTGELFF
TRBJ1-2,12,TRBV5-1,CASRREDYGYTF
TRBJ2-6,15,TRBV6-1,CASRGASSGANVLTF
TRBJ1-3,15,TRBV7-7,CASSPGTGSGNTIYF
TRBJ2-2,13,TRBV6-1,CASSPKETGELFF
TRBJ1-3,14,TRBV7-9,CASIRDTAGNTIYF
TRBJ2-7,11,TRBV7-8,CASSGRTGREF
TRBJ2-1,16,TRBV11-3,CASSPGSGGTYNEQFF
TRBJ2-5,13,TRBV7-3,CASSMRPVETQYF
TRBJ2-5,15,TRBV11-2,CASSLTATGLKTQYF
.,13,TRBV7-8,CASSLDRVNEQYF
TRBJ1-1,14,TRBV5-1,CASSLGAVNTEAFF
TRBJ2-7,15,TRBV5-5,CASSLRDRGIYEQYF
TRBJ2-3,13,TRBV10-1,CASRESSTDTQYF
TRBJ2-7,14,TRBV5-1,CASRVSGTGDEQYF
TRBJ1-1,14,TRBV19,CASSRWTGWNEAFF
TRBJ2-7,17,TRBV5-1,CASSLVGHGLVGREQYF